This T cell receptor (beta chain) was sequenced in a study of blood T cell repertoires in COVID-19. Study summary: Material from acute and convalescent COVID-19 was sourced from the United States, Italy and Spain. The analysed material was cDNA or gDNA that came from T cells, B-cell-depleted T cells, or PBMCs.

This clone was counted a few times. Authors' processing steps: Using reference gene primer amplification, nucleated cell counts were estimated. TCRdb's copy holds only in-frame clones and misses some; the assay was immunoSEQ multiplex PCR. Clonal size and the V and J genes are those of that table, whereas D and trimming came from the DNA. The table includes some 96,000 clones, almost 80% detected once. V lost 3 bases to trimming and J lost 1 base; unmatched junction nucleotides: 4. CDR3 length: 15 residues. CDR1 and CDR2 from the germline V gene are LNHDA and SQIVND (reference sequence). This TCR derives from a man aged 70 or older with active or convalescent COVID-19. Sequencing was carried out using peripheral blood. The chain carries TRBV19 and TRBJ2-7; 9 nucleotides align to TRBD1. CDR3 nucleotide sequence: TGTGCCAGTAGTATGTCCGGGACAGGGTCCTACGAGCAGTACTTC. It codes for CASSMSGTGSYEQYF.